These T cell receptor beta chains were read from a single sample in a study of blood T cell repertoires in COVID-19. Produced via immunoSEQ multiplex PCR; TCRdb's table is partial and in-frame only. The data hold over 200,000 clones, with about 85% observed a single time. Sequences were obtained from PBMCs or T cells enriched from blood (not recorded which). The receptors stem from a man aged 25-40 years who had recovered from COVID-19. CDR3s include the opening cysteine and the closing phenylalanine or tryptophan. A D gene is named only where the DNA matches it firmly. Size is omitted from some rows. Given values are once, few, many or a class for expanded clones.

.	TRBV2	TRBJ2-5	TRBD1	TGTGCCAGCAGCCATACAGGGGACGGAGAGACCCAGTACTTC	CASSHTGDGETQYF
.	TRBV5-4	TRBJ2-3	.	TGTGCCAGCAGCCGCAAAACTAGCCCCAGCACAGATACGCAGTATTTT	CASSRKTSPSTDTQYF
.	TRBV5-1	TRBJ1-4	TRBD1	TGCGCCAGCAGCTTGACCGGGACAGTCAATGAAAAACTGTTTTTT	CASSLTGTVNEKLFF
.	TRBV24-1	TRBJ2-1	TRBD2	TGTGCCACCAGTGACCCGGGACTACCCGACAATGAGCAGTTCTTC	CATSDPGLPDNEQFF
.	TRBV11-2	TRBJ2-2	.	TGTGCCAGCAGCCATTCGGAGCTGTTTTTT	CASSHSELFF
.	TRBV20-1	TRBJ1-5	.	TGCAGTGCTAGTAGTGCAGGGATGGTGATCGATCAGCCCCAGCATTTT	CSASSAGMVIDQPQHF
.	TRBV14	TRBJ1-4	.	TGTGCCAGCAGCAGGGGCCTCCTGGAAAAACTGTTTTTT	CASSRGLLEKLFF
.	TRBV5-1	TRBJ1-4	.	TGCGCCAGCAGCTTGGTGGGTTCGGGGAATGAAAAACTGTTTTTT	CASSLVGSGNEKLFF
few	TRBV27	TRBJ2-7	.	TGTGCCAGCATGAGTGTGGGGGGACTCCAAGTCACAGCTCCCTACGAGCAGTACTTC	CASMSVGGLQVTAPYEQYF
.	TRBV27	TRBJ2-3	.	TGTGCCAGCAGAGGGGTTTTCACAGATACGCAGTATTTT	CASRGVFTDTQYF
once	TRBV7-9	TRBJ1-1	TRBD1	TGTGCCAGCAGCTCGGCGGCGGGACAGGGGGCAACAACTGAAGCTTTCTTT	CASSSAAGQGATTEAFF
.	TRBV25-1	TRBJ1-5	.	TGTGCCAGCAGTTCAAGCCACCTTTACAATCAGCCCCAGCATTTT	CASSSSHLYNQPQHF
.	TRBV30	TRBJ1-2	.	TGTGCCTGGAGTGTACCCGGGACTTGGGTTAACTATGGCTACACCTTC	CAWSVPGTWVNYGYTF
.	TRBV19	TRBJ1-4	TRBD1	TGTGCCAGTGCGAGGGGAAGGGGACAGATTGAAAAACTGTTTTTT	CASARGRGQIEKLFF
.	TRBV30	TRBJ1-3	.	TGTGCCTGGACTCGGGGATCCTCTGGAAACACCATATATTTT	CAWTRGSSGNTIYF
.	TRBV6-5	TRBJ2-7	TRBD1	TGTGCCGCTACCCCCGGGACAGGGGTTCGCGAGCAGTACTTC	CAATPGTGVREQYF
.	TRBV12-5	TRBJ1-6	.	TGTGCTAGTGTTTTGCGGCAGGGGAATTCACCCCTCCACTTT	CASVLRQGNSPLHF
once	TRBV3-1/TRBV3-2	TRBJ1-2	.	TGTGCCAGCAGCCAAGGGAGTCGGGGAGGCTACACCTTC	CASSQGSRGGYTF
.	TRBV5-6	TRBJ1-2	.	TGTGCCAGCAGGTTAGGGGGTGGCTACACCTTC	CASRLGGGYTF
.	TRBV7-2	TRBJ2-1	TRBD2	TGTGCCAGCAGCCAGATAGCGGGGGGGCCGAATGAGCAGTTCTTC	CASSQIAGGPNEQFF
.	TRBV6-5	TRBJ2-7	.	TGTGCCAGCAGTTCCCTATCCCGGGACACTTTTTACGAGCAGTACTTC	CASSSLSRDTFYEQYF
.	TRBV7-9	TRBJ2-1	.	TGTGCCAGCAGCTTAGCGAACACGCCGAACAATGAGCAGTTCTTC	CASSLANTPNNEQFF
.	TRBV6-5	TRBJ2-7	TRBD1	TGTGCCAGCAGTTACTCCGGGACAGGGCTCTACGAGCAGTACTTC	CASSYSGTGLYEQYF
.	TRBV2	TRBJ2-1	TRBD2	TGTGCCAGCAGTGTCATCGCTAGCGGGAGGGCCGGTCGGTCCTACAATGAGCAGTTCTTC	CASSVIASGRAGRSYNEQFF
.	TRBV7-2	TRBJ1-5	.	TGTGCCAGCAGCTTCGGGTGGGATCAGCCCCAGCATTTT	CASSFGWDQPQHF
once	TRBV6-1	TRBJ1-6	.	TGTGCCAGCAGTGAAAGAGGATCCTATAATTCACCCCTCCACTTT	CASSERGSYNSPLHF
.	TRBV28	TRBJ1-2	TRBD1	TGTGCCAGCGGCGACAGGGGAGATGGCTACACCTTC	CASGDRGDGYTF
.	TRBV6-5	TRBJ1-2	.	TGTGCCAGCAGCTCGGGGGAAGACTGGATGTATGGCTACACCTTC	CASSSGEDWMYGYTF
once	TRBV3-1/TRBV3-2	TRBJ1-2	.	TGTGCCAGCAGCGTAACCAGAGGAGACTATGGCTACACCTTC	CASSVTRGDYGYTF
.	TRBV19	TRBJ2-2	.	TGTGCCAGTAGTTACAGGGGAGGTTATTCGGGCACCGGGGAGCTGTTTTTT	CASSYRGGYSGTGELFF
once	TRBV6-5	TRBJ1-4	TRBD1	TGTGCCAGCAGCTTGACAGGGGGGGGTATTGAAAAACTGTTTTTT	CASSLTGGGIEKLFF
few	TRBV12-3/TRBV12-4	TRBJ2-1	.	TGTGCCAGCAGTCCCCAATACAATGAGCAGTTCTTC	CASSPQYNEQFF
.	TRBV6-5	TRBJ1-4	.	TGTGCCAGCAGACATAATGAAAAACTGTTTTTT	CASRHNEKLFF